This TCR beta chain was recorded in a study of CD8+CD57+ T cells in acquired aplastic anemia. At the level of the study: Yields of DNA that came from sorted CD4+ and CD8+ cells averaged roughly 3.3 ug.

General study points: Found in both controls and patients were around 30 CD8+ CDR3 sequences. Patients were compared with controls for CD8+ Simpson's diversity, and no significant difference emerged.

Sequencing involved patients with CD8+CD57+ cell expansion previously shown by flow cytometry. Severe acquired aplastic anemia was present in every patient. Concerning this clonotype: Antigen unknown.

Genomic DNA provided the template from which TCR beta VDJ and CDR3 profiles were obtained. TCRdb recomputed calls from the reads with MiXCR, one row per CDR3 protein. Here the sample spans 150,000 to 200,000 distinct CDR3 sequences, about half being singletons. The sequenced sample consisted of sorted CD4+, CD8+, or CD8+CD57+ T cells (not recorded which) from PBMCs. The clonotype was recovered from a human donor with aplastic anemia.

CDR3: CASTGQGAREQYF. The CDR3 region has the DNA TGTGCCAGCACTGGACAGGGGGCGCGGGAGCAGTACTTC. The chain couples TRBV2 to TRBJ2-7, with 11 bases identical to TRBD1. Germline-derived CDR1 and CDR2 are SNHLY and FYNNEI. The CDR3 contains 13 residues. J gave up 7 bases and V 7 bases, and 6 bases lay outside the gene matches. The full variable domain, its missing parts supplied by reference TRBV2 and TRBJ2-7, is EPEVTQTPSHQVTQMGQEVILRCVPISNHLYFYWYRQILGQKVEFLVSFYNNEISEKSEIFDDQFSVERPDGSNFTLKIRSTKLEDSAMYFCASTGQGAREQYFGPGTRLTVT.